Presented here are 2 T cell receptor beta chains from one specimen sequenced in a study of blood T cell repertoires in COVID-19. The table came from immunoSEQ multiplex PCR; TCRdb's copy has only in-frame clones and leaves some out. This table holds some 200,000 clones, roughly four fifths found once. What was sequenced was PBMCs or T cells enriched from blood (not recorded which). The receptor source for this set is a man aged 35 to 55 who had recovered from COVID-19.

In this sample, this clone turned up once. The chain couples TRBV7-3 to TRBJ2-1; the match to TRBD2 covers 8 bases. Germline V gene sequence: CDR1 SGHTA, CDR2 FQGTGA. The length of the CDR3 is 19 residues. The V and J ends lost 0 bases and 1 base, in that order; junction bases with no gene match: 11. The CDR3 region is CASSLTGLAIERSYNEQFF. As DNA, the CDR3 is TGTGCCAGCAGCTTAACCGGACTAGCCATAGAACGTTCCTACAATGAGCAGTTCTTC. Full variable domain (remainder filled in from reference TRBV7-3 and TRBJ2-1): GAGVSQTPSNKVTEKGKYVELRCDPISGHTALYWYRQSLGQGPEFLIYFQGTGAADDSGLPNDRFFAVRPEGSVSTLKIQRTERGDSAVYLCASSLTGLAIERSYNEQFFGPGTRLTVL.

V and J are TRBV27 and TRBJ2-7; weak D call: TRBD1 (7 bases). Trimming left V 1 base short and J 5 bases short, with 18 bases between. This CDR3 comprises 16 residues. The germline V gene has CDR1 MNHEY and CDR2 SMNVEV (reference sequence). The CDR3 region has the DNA TGTGCCAGCAGTTTATTGGGGAGGACAGGAGTCCACGAGCAGTACTTC. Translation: CASSLLGRTGVHEQYF.